The subject of this entry is one T cell receptor (beta chain). Its matching antigen is unknown. The record originates from a study of cytomegalovirus exposure and HLA in healthy donors. Study-wide context: Of the donors genotyped, approximately 430 in all, over 80% fell in the Caucasian-associated ancestry cluster.

Germline CDR1 is MNHNS and CDR2 is SASEGT. This CDR3 region has 16 residues. The V gene lost 3 bases and the J gene lost 0 bases, with 11 bases spanning the gap. Study results and limitations: Clonal expansion, a later analysis showed, was greater in HLA-associated TCR beta chains than in equally common others.

The PCR was carried out with 60 Vbeta primers and 13 Jbeta primers. The protocol was immunoSEQ multiplex PCR, while the TCRdb copy is restricted to in-frame clones and leaves out a portion. The table shows about 96,000 clones, with 60% to 80% occurring only once. This sequence joins TRBV6-1 and TRBJ2-2; no firm D call. The sequenced sample was PBMCs. This TCR was sampled from a man in his fifties or sixties in good health and CMV-seronegative. The CDR3 DNA is TGTGCCAGCAGTGAGGTAATCAGCGCGAACACCGGGGAGCTGTTTTTT. It translates to CASSEVISANTGELFF.